This T cell receptor beta chain was obtained from a study of blood T cell repertoires in COVID-19. Turning to the study itself: PBMCs, B-cell-depleted T cells, or T cells provided the cDNA or gDNA that made up the material.

Seattle patients were enrolled while actively infected and followed longitudinally. The method was immunoSEQ multiplex PCR; TCRdb's version includes in-frame clones alone and lacks a portion of them. The sample shows about 49,000 clones, around 86% of them seen only once. Germline V gene sequence: CDR1 SGHVS, CDR2 FQNEAQ. There are 17 residues in the CDR3. Deletions cut 5 bases from V and 0 bases from J, with 18 bases between. The gene calls are TRBV7-8 and TRBJ2-3; a weak D match, TRBD1 (6 bases). The receptor's source is a woman of 80 years or more with COVID-19, enrolled during active disease. Specimen: peripheral blood. The CDR3 DNA reads as TGTGCCAGCAGCCCAGGGGTAGACTTGTCTAGCACAGATACGCAGTATTTT. Translation gives CASSPGVDLSSTDTQYF. Full variable domain (outside the CDR3, taken from reference TRBV7-8 and TRBJ2-3): GAGVSQSPRYKVAKRGQDVALRCDPISGHVSLFWYQQALGQGPEFLTYFQNEAQLDKSGLPSDRFFAERPEGSVSTLKIQRTQQEDSAVYLCASSPGVDLSSTDTQYFGPGTRLTVL.